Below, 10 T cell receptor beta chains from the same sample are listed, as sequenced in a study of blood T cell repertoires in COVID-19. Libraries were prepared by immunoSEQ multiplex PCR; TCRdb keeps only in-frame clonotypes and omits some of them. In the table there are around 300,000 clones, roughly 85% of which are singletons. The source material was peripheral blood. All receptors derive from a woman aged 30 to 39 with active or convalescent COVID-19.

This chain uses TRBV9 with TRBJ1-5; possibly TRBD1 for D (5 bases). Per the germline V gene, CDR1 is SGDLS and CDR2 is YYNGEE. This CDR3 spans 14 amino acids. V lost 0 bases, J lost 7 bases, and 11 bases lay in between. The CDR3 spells CASSVDGGKQPQHF. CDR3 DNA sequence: TGTGCCAGCAGCGTAGACGGGGGGAAGCAGCCCCAGCATTTT.

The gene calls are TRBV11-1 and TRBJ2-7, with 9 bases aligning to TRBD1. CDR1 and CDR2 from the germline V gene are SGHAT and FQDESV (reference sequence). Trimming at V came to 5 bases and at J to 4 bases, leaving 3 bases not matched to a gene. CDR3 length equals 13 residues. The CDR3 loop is CASSHGTGYEQYF. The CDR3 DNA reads TGTGCCAGCAGCCACGGGACAGGGTACGAGCAGTACTTC.

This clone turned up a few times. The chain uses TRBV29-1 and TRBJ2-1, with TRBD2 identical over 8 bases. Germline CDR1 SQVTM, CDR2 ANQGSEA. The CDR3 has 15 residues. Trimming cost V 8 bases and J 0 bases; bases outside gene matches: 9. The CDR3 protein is CSSSGGDPSYNEQFF. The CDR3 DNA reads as TGCAGCTCCTCGGGGGGGGACCCCTCCTACAATGAGCAGTTCTTC.

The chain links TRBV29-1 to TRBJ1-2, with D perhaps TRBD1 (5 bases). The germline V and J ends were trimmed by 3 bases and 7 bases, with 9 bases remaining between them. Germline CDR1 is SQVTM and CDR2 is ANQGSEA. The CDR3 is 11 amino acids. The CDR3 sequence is CSVERRGGYTF. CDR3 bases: TGCAGCGTTGAGAGGAGGGGTGGCTACACCTTC.

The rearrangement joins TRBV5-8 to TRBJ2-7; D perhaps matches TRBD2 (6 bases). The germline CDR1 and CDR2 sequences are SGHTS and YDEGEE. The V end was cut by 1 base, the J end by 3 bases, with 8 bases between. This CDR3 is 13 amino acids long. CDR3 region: CASSLRGNYEQYF. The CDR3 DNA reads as TGTGCCAGCAGCTTGCGGGGGAACTACGAGCAGTACTTC.

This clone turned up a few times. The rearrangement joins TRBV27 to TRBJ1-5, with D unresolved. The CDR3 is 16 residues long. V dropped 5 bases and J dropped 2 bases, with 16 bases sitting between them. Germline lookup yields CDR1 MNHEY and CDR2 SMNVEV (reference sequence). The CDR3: CASSPAAGSGNQPQHF. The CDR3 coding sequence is TGTGCCAGCAGTCCGGCGGCCGGGTCGGGCAATCAGCCCCAGCATTTT.

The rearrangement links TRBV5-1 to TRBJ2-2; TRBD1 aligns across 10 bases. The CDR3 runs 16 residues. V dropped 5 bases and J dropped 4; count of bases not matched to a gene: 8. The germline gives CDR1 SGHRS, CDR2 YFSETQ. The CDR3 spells CASRDTGQGSTGELFF. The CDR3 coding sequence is TGCGCCAGCAGGGACACGGGACAGGGGTCCACCGGGGAGCTGTTTTTT. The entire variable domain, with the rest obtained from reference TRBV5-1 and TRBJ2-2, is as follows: KAGVTQTPRYLIKTRGQQVTLSCSPISGHRSVSWYQQTPGQGLQFLFEYFSETQRNKGNFPGRFSGRQFSNSRSEMNVSTLELGDSALYLCASRDTGQGSTGELFFGEGSRLTVL.

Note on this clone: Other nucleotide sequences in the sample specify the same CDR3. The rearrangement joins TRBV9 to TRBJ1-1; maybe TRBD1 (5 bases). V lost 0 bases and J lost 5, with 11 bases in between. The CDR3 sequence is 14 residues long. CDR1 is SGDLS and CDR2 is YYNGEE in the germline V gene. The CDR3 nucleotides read TGTGCCAGCAGCGTAGGCCAGGGTGTGACTGAAGCTTTCTTT. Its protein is CASSVGQGVTEAFF.

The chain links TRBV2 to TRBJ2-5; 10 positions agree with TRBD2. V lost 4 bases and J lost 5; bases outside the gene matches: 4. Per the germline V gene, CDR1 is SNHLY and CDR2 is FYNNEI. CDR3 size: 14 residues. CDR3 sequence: CASSASGGSETQYF. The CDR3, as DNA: TGTGCCAGCAGTGCTAGCGGGGGATCGGAGACCCAGTACTTC.

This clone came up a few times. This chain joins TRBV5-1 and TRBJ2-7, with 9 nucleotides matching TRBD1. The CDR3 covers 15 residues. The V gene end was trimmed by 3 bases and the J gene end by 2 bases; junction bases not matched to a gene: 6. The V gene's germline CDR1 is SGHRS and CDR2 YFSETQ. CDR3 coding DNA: TGCGCCAGCAGCTCCTGGGACAGGGCCCCCTACGAGCAGTACTTC. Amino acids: CASSSWDRAPYEQYF.